Below are 20 T cell receptor beta chains sequenced from a single sample in a study of cytomegalovirus exposure and HLA in healthy donors. 13 Jbeta primers and 60 Vbeta primers were used for the PCR. Using immunoSEQ multiplex PCR, the repertoire was profiled, and TCRdb retains in-frame clones only, with some absent. The sample includes 100,000 to 150,000 clones, 79% seen only once; the top ten take roughly 2%. Specimen: PBMCs. These receptors were collected from a man younger than 35 in good health and CMV-seronegative.

V usage is TRBV5-1 and J usage is TRBJ2-1, with 7 bases aligning to TRBD2. The germline V gene has CDR1 SGHRS and CDR2 YFSETQ. With 3 bases clipped from V and 0 bases from J, the junction kept 9 bases outside the gene matches. The CDR3 covers 17 residues. As DNA, the CDR3 is TGCGCCAGCAGCTGGTCGACTAGCCGGAGCTCCTACAATGAGCAGTTCTTC. This gives the protein CASSWSTSRSSYNEQFF.

The gene calls are TRBV9 and TRBJ2-7; TRBD2 matches at 9 bases. V lost 0 bases and J lost 7; bases outside the gene matches: 17. This CDR3 spans 18 amino acids. CDR1 SGDLS and CDR2 YYNGEE come from the germline V gene. CDR3 nucleotides: TGTGCCAGCAGCGTAGGAGTTAGCGGGAGTGCCCGCGTGGGTGAGCAGTACTTC. This gives the protein CASSVGVSGSARVGEQYF.

The chain links TRBV7-2 to TRBJ2-7, with a tentative D call TRBD2 (7 bases). Trimming cost V 2 bases and J 4 bases, with 12 bases left between them. Germline V gene data show CDR1 as SGHTA and CDR2 as FQGNSA. There are 14 residues in the CDR3. The CDR3 loop is CASSLRGGEYEQYF. CDR3 sequence (DNA): TGTGCCAGCAGCTTACGAGGGGGGGAGTACGAGCAGTACTTC.

This clone turned up a few times. The chain has TRBV7-7 and TRBJ2-2, with 7 positions matching TRBD2. V lost 1 base and J lost 4; bases outside the gene matches: 9. The CDR3 has 17 amino acids. Germline CDR1 SSHAT, CDR2 FNYEAQ (reference sequence). The CDR3 nucleotides are TGTGCCAGCAGCTTAGTTTCCCAGCGGGGTTCCACCGGGGAGCTGTTTTTT. Translation: CASSLVSQRGSTGELFF.

This clone appeared a few times. The rearrangement joins TRBV27 to TRBJ1-1; the D is unclear. The V gene lost 0 bases and the J gene lost 5 bases, with 10 bases spanning the gap. Germline V gives CDR1 MNHEY, CDR2 SMNVEV (reference sequence). The CDR3 loop spans 14 amino acids. CDR3 region: CASSLSRARTEAFF. CDR3 coding DNA: TGTGCCAGCAGTTTATCGAGGGCGAGGACTGAAGCTTTCTTT.

The CDR3 sequence: CASSLGTGKVEAFF. The CDR3 region has the DNA TGTGCCAGCAGCTTGGGGACAGGGAAAGTTGAAGCTTTCTTT. The chain joins TRBV7-9 to TRBJ1-1, with TRBD1 matching over 9 bases. CDR3 size: 14 residues. Germline-derived CDR1 and CDR2 are SEHNR and FQNEAQ (reference sequence). After removal of 3 bases from V and 7 bases from J, the junction contained 6 bases not matched to a gene.

V usage is TRBV4-3 and J usage is TRBJ1-3, with D maybe TRBD1 (6 bases). The germline V and J ends were trimmed by 0 bases and 5 bases, with 17 bases remaining between them. The CDR3 loop spans 17 amino acids. CDR1 is LGHNA, CDR2 YSLEER, per germline. CDR3 nucleotide sequence: TGCGCCAGCAGCCAAGATCAAACAGGGAGTATTAGAAACACCATATATTTT. Protein: CASSQDQTGSIRNTIYF.

The genes are TRBV4-1 and TRBJ2-1, with TRBD2 as a possible D gene (5 bases). This CDR3 has 17 amino acids. The V and J ends lost 4 bases and 0 bases respectively, with 16 bases between them. Germline V CDR1 and CDR2: MGHRA, YSYEKL. CDR3 protein: CASSRSQRGASYNEQFF. CDR3 sequence (DNA): TGCGCCAGCAGCCGCAGCCAACGGGGTGCCTCCTACAATGAGCAGTTCTTC.

This clone was counted once. V and J are TRBV6-5 and TRBJ1-2; 10 nucleotides align to TRBD1. The trim removed 5 bases at V and 7 bases at J, leaving 7 bases unmatched. The CDR3 covers 14 residues. From germline, CDR1 is MNHEY and CDR2 SVGAGI. DNA of the CDR3: TGTGCCAGCAGTCGAGACAGGGGGCTGTTTGGCTACACCTTC. Residues: CASSRDRGLFGYTF.

This clone has more than one count but fewer than ten. The chain carries TRBV5-1 and TRBJ2-1; possible D gene TRBD2, 6 bases. The CDR3 sequence is 14 residues long. Trimming cost V 4 bases and J 3 bases, with 11 bases left between them. Germline lookup yields CDR1 SGHRS and CDR2 YFSETQ. This CDR3 is CASSASALYNEQFF. The CDR3 DNA sequence: TGCGCCAGCAGCGCTAGCGCACTCTACAATGAGCAGTTCTTC.

Only a few counts were recorded for this clone. The rearrangement links TRBV7-7 to TRBJ2-5, with D perhaps TRBD2 (6 bases). The CDR3 has 12 residues. The germline gives CDR1 SSHAT, CDR2 FNYEAQ (reference sequence). V lost 9 bases to trimming and J lost 3 bases, with 11 bases between them. The CDR3 DNA reads TGTGCCAGTGGGACTGCCGAAGAGACCCAGTACTTC. Translation: CASGTAEETQYF.

The V gene is TRBV6-5, the J gene TRBJ2-3; 10 nucleotides match TRBD2. Looked up from germline, CDR1 is MNHEY and CDR2 is SVGAGI. Trimming cost V 8 bases and J 6 bases; bases outside gene matches: 11. This CDR3 comprises 15 residues. Here the CDR3 reads CASAEREGLGDTQYF. In DNA, the CDR3 is TGTGCCAGCGCTGAGCGGGAGGGCCTAGGGGATACGCAGTATTTT.

This clone was seen just once. The chain links TRBV6-5 to TRBJ2-7; 8 bases map to TRBD1. The CDR3 spans 16 residues. V lost 0 bases, J lost 4 bases, and 8 bases stayed unmatched. In germline, CDR1 is MNHEY, CDR2 SVGAGI. The CDR3 bases are TGTGCCAGCAGTTACTCTTTGGACAGGGTTGGGTACGAGCAGTACGTC. Its protein is CASSYSLDRVGYEQYV.

This clone was counted only a few times. This sequence joins TRBV10-3 and TRBJ2-7, with D tentatively TRBD2 (5 bases). CDR3 length equals 11 residues. V was trimmed by 11 bases and J by 3 bases, leaving 11 bases between them. Germline lookup yields CDR1 ENHRY and CDR2 SYGVKD. CDR3 in amino acids: CASSEGYEQYV. CDR3 nucleotides: TGTGCCTCCAGCGAGGGCTACGAGCAGTACGTC.

The rearrangement uses TRBV19 and TRBJ1-1, with D maybe TRBD1 (6 bases). The V end lost 10 bases, the J end lost 4 bases, and 22 bases lay between the germline ends. The CDR3 has 15 amino acids. Germline V gives CDR1 LNHDA, CDR2 SQIVND (reference sequence). The CDR3 loop reads CATTPLGGGPTEAFF. DNA for the CDR3: TGTGCCACTACCCCCCTCGGGGGGGGGCCCACTGAAGCTTTCTTT.

J is TRBJ2-1 and V is TRBV28; TRBD1 matches at 7 bases. Germline V gene data show CDR1 as MDHEN and CDR2 as SYDVKM. CDR3 length equals 15 residues. J gave up 2 bases and V 8 bases, and 9 bases lay outside the gene matches. CDR3 in DNA: TGTGCCAGCTCCCCAGGGGGTATTGCCTACAATGAGCAGTTCTTC. This codes for CASSPGGIAYNEQFF.

The chain joins TRBV10-3 to TRBJ1-2; 12 nucleotides align to TRBD1. Germline CDR1 and CDR2: ENHRY and SYGVKD. J was trimmed by 8 bases and V by 5 bases; bases with no gene match: 18. CDR3 size: 18 residues. The DNA of the CDR3 is TGTGCCATCAGTCAGACCGGGACAGGGGGCGCAAGGGTGGGCGGCTACACCTTC. Translating gives CAISQTGTGGARVGGYTF.

The V gene is TRBV28, the J gene TRBJ2-7; 7 bases map to TRBD2. The CDR3 contains 14 residues. V was clipped by 6 bases and J by 2 bases; unmatched bases: 7. Germline V gene lookup returns CDR1 MDHEN and CDR2 SYDVKM. The CDR3 DNA sequence: TGTGCCAGCAGGTCAAGCGGGGAAACCTACGAGCAGTACTTC. Translating it yields CASRSSGETYEQYF.

The genes are TRBV14 and TRBJ2-5, with D possibly being TRBD1 (5 bases). The DNA matches TRBJ2-7 better at its end, which makes the J call doubtful. The CDR3 sequence is 14 residues long. CDR1 and CDR2 from the germline V gene are SGHDN and FVKESK. CDR3 nucleotide sequence: TGTGCCAGCAGCCAAGTTGACAGATACTACGAGCAGTACTTC. It translates to CASSQVDRYYEQYF.

This chain uses TRBV30 with TRBJ2-1, with D possibly TRBD2 on 7 matching bases. CDR1 and CDR2 (germline): GTSNPN, SVGIG (reference sequence). This CDR3 comprises 15 residues. Trimming pared 3 bases from V and 3 bases from J, leaving 15 bases between. The CDR3 bases are TGTGCCTGGAGCGGCGGCGGGGGCCTCTACAATGAGCAGTTCTTC. It codes for CAWSGGGGLYNEQFF.